This T cell receptor (beta chain) was sequenced during a study of blood T cells in healthy people across ages. The use of a sample-barcoded 5' primer and a J-beta primer mix characterized a second PCR of about 7 to 12 cycles. Each cDNA was tagged by a template-switch adaptor containing 12 random nucleotides. CDR3-containing paired-end reads numbering at least 3 million came from each sample. TCRdb called the 5' RACE reads again in MiXCR, with one record for every CDR3 protein. The sample yields about 800,000 distinct CDR3 sequences, around 25% seen once. The V gene's germline CDR1 is SGHRS and CDR2 YFSETQ. This CDR3 contains 16 residues. Trimming removed 1 base from V and 0 bases from J, with 14 bases in between. The sample holds a few counts of this clonotype. The same sample was also studied in work on T cells of mothers and their children.

The rearrangement links TRBV5-1 to TRBJ2-7; D perhaps matches TRBD1 (6 bases). The material sequenced was blood. This TCR derives from a boy younger than 18 in good health. CDR3 residues: CASSLTTGSSSYEQYF. DNA for the CDR3: TGCGCCAGCAGCTTGACGACAGGCAGTAGCTCCTACGAGCAGTACTTC.